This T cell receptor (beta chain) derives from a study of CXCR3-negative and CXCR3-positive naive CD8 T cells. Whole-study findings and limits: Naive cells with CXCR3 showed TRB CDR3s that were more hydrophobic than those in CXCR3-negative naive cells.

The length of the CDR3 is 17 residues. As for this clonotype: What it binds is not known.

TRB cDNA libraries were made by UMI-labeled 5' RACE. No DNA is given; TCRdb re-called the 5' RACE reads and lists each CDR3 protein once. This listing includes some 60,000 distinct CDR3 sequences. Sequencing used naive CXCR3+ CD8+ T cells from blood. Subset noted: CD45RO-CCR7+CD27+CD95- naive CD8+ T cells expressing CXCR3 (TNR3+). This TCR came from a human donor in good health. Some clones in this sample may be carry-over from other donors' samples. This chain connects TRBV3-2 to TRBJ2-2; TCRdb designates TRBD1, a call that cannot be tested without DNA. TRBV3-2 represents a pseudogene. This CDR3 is CASSHGRDSPNTGELFF.